Shown below are 27 T cell receptor beta chains from a single sample sequenced in a study of Ad26.COV2.S vaccination and SARS-CoV-2 variants. This table comes from immunoSEQ multiplex PCR, and its TCRdb copy is limited to in-frame clones, with some not included. The sample lists fewer than 400,000 clones, 75% to 90% occurring once. Noted treatment: some 20 received Ad26.COV2.S at low or high dose, single or two shots; about 5 received placebo; per-sample allocation not given. It was on day 63 after the first vaccine or placebo injection that samples were taken. Sequenced here: peripheral blood, sampled in a trial of Ad26.COV2.S vaccine versus placebo. The receptors originated from a person aged 18 to 59 who received the Ad26.COV2.S COVID-19 vaccine or a placebo.

V usage is TRBV5-4 and J usage is TRBJ2-7; the D call may be TRBD1 or TRBD2 (5 bases each). There are 13 residues in the CDR3. CDR1 and CDR2 (germline): SGHNT, YYREEE (reference sequence). Trimming removed 3 bases at V and 5 bases at J, with 12 bases between. CDR3 bases: TGTGCCAGCAGCTCGACCCTGGGGGACGAGCAGTACTTC. It specifies CASSSTLGDEQYF. Full variable domain (rest looked up from reference TRBV5-4 and TRBJ2-7): ETGVTQSPTHLIKTRGQQVTLRCSSQSGHNTVSWYQQALGQGPQFIFQYYREEENGRGNFPPRFSGLQFPNYSSELNVNALELDDSALYLCASSSTLGDEQYFGPGTRLTVT.

The chain has TRBV7-9 and TRBJ2-3; D is perhaps TRBD1 or TRBD2 (5 bases each). V was shortened by 2 bases and J by 10 bases, with 13 bases between the two germline ends. From germline, CDR1 is SEHNR and CDR2 FQNEAQ (reference sequence). The CDR3 loop spans 13 amino acids. The DNA of the CDR3 is TGTGCCAGCAGCTTAAATGAGGGGTATTCGCAGTATTTT. Protein: CASSLNEGYSQYF.

The chain recombines TRBV6-5 with TRBJ1-5; no reliable D call. The CDR3 length is 11 residues. Trimming stripped 8 bases from V and 5 bases from J, with 7 bases between. CDR1 MNHEY and CDR2 SVGAGI come from the germline V gene. The CDR3 reads CASGADQPQHF. CDR3 nucleotides: TGTGCCAGCGGAGCAGATCAGCCCCAGCATTTT.

The genes are TRBV28 and TRBJ2-7; D could derive from TRBD1 or TRBD2 (5 bases each). The CDR3 contains 18 residues. Germline V gene data show CDR1 as MDHEN and CDR2 as SYDVKM. V shed 2 bases and J shed 2 bases, with 22 bases lying between them. CDR3 bases: TGTGCCAGCAGTTTACCATCTACTGGGGTCGGGGCTACCTACGAGCAGTACTTC. This translates into CASSLPSTGVGATYEQYF.

This chain uses TRBV5-8 with TRBJ1-1; D may be TRBD1 (6 bases). This CDR3 is built from 16 residues. Between the trimmed V and J ends, which lost 2 bases and 3 bases, there was a span of 17 bases. Germline CDR1 is SGHTS and CDR2 is YDEGEE. This chain's CDR3 is CASSFSRGLGYTEAFF. DNA of the CDR3: TGTGCCAGCAGCTTCTCCAGGGGTCTGGGTTACACTGAAGCTTTCTTT. The complete variable domain, with remaining parts taken from reference TRBV5-8 and TRBJ1-1, reads EAGVTQSPTHLIKTRGQQATLRCSPISGHTSVYWYQQALGLGLQFLLWYDEGEERNRGNFPPRFSGRQFPNYSSELNVNALELEDSALYLCASSFSRGLGYTEAFFGQGTRLTVV.

This chain joins TRBV9 and TRBJ2-3; a weak D match, TRBD2 (7 bases). CDR1 is SGDLS, CDR2 YYNGEE, per germline. V was pared by 5 bases and J by 0 bases, with 13 bases between. The CDR3 has 15 amino acids. The chain's CDR3 is CASRPGGGSTDTQYF. The DNA for the CDR3 is TGTGCCAGCAGACCGGGGGGCGGGAGCACAGATACGCAGTATTTT. Variable domain in full (rest from reference TRBV9 and TRBJ2-3): DSGVTQTPKHLITATGQRVTLRCSPRSGDLSVYWYQQSLDQGLQFLIQYYNGEERAKGNILERFSAQQFPDLHSELNLSSLELGDSALYFCASRPGGGSTDTQYFGPGTRLTVL.

The chain is built from TRBV5-6 and TRBJ2-1, with 14 bases matching TRBD2. From germline, CDR1 is SGHDT and CDR2 YYEEEE. Losses at the gene ends were 4 bases for V and 8 bases for J; bases not matched to a gene: 5. This CDR3 has 15 amino acids. Here the CDR3 reads CASSPVTSGRDEQFF. CDR3 in DNA: TGTGCCAGCAGCCCCGTGACTAGCGGGAGGGATGAGCAGTTCTTC.

The chain recombines TRBV11-2 with TRBJ1-1; D is ambiguous. The CDR3 totals 12 residues. Between the trimmed V and J ends, which lost 5 bases and 7 bases, there was a span of 11 bases. Germline values: CDR1 SGHAT, CDR2 FQNNGV. For the CDR3, the DNA is TGTGCCAGCAGCCCCGTCGTGGATGAAGCTTTCTTT. Amino acids: CASSPVVDEAFF.

The chain uses TRBV4-1 and TRBJ2-1; possible D gene TRBD2, 6 bases. The CDR3 totals 17 residues. Germline V gene data show CDR1 as MGHRA and CDR2 as YSYEKL. Trimming pared 5 bases from V and 2 bases from J, leaving 19 bases between. The CDR3 sequence is CASSTGDGGIPYNEQFF. The DNA of the CDR3 is TGCGCCAGCAGCACTGGGGATGGCGGGATCCCCTACAATGAGCAGTTCTTC.

V gene TRBV3-1 (or the pseudogene TRBV3-2) combines with J gene TRBJ1-6; D is unresolved. V was pared by 4 bases and J by 3 bases, with 7 bases between. There are 14 residues in the CDR3. Germline CDR1 reads LGHDT; CDR2 reads YNNKEL (reference sequence). CDR3 amino acids: CASSPGGYNSPLHF. The CDR3 DNA is TGTGCCAGCAGCCCGGGAGGCTATAATTCACCCCTCCACTTT.

J is TRBJ2-1 and V is TRBV6-2 or TRBV6-3, with D possibly matching TRBD2 (6 bases). The CDR3 consists of 16 residues. V dropped 2 bases and J dropped 0 bases, with 11 bases sitting between them. Germline V gene lookup returns CDR1 MNHEY and CDR2 SVGEGT. The CDR3 DNA reads TGTGCCAGCAGTTACACAGACGGGAGCTCCTACAATGAGCAGTTCTTC. Residues: CASSYTDGSSYNEQFF.

J is TRBJ1-6 and V is TRBV4-3; D may be TRBD1 (6 bases). Germline V CDR1 and CDR2: LGHNA, YSLEER. Trimming left V 0 bases short and J 5 bases short, with 11 bases between. This CDR3 comprises 16 residues. The CDR3 protein is CASSQDLGGNNSPLHF. CDR3 nucleotide sequence: TGCGCCAGCAGCCAAGATCTAGGGGGTAATAATTCACCCCTCCACTTT.

The DNA for the CDR3 is TGTGCCAGCACCCTCGGGCCCATGGGGGGCTACACCTTC. Amino acids: CASTLGPMGGYTF. This chain connects TRBV12-3 or TRBV12-4 to TRBJ1-2; the D is unclear. This CDR3 is built from 13 residues. Trimming left V 7 bases short and J 8 bases short, with 17 bases between.

The chain links TRBV28 to TRBJ1-4; 9 positions agree with TRBD1. There are 15 residues in the CDR3. CDR1 and CDR2 (germline): MDHEN, SYDVKM. V gave up 6 bases and J gave up 8 bases; unmatched junction bases: 10. In nucleotides, the CDR3 is TGTGCCAGCAGGGGTACAGGGGGCGGCACGGAAAAACTGTTTTTT. This codes for CASRGTGGGTEKLFF.

V and J are TRBV2 and TRBJ2-7, with 9 bases matching TRBD1. Looked up from germline, CDR1 is SNHLY and CDR2 is FYNNEI. V trimming: 5 bases; J trimming: 4 bases; junction bases outside the gene matches: 6. The CDR3 loop spans 14 amino acids. CDR3 nucleotides: TGTGCCAGCAGTCAGACAGGGGGGGCTTACGAGCAGTACTTC. As protein: CASSQTGGAYEQYF.

The genes are TRBV30 and TRBJ2-1; TRBD1 might be the D (6 bases). This CDR3 has 12 residues. Deletions cut 4 bases from V and 12 bases from J, with 16 bases between. Germline CDR1 and CDR2: GTSNPN and SVGIG (reference sequence). The CDR3 bases are TGTGCCTGGACCCACTCCAGGGGCTGGCAGTTCTTC. Amino acid sequence: CAWTHSRGWQFF.

This clone was seen a single time. The chain combines TRBV11-3 with TRBJ2-1, with a weak D call TRBD1 (5 bases). V gave up 2 bases and J gave up 1 base, with 6 bases separating them. The CDR3 extends over 14 amino acids. The germline gives CDR1 SGHNT, CDR2 YENEEA. The CDR3 is CASSLTGSYNEQFF. For the CDR3, the DNA is TGTGCCAGCAGCTTAACAGGATCCTACAATGAGCAGTTCTTC.

V gene TRBV7-3 combines with J gene TRBJ2-1; 11 nucleotides match TRBD2. The trim removed 4 bases at V and 7 bases at J, leaving 6 bases unmatched. Germline CDR1 is SGHTA and CDR2 is FQGTGA. The CDR3 is 15 amino acids. CDR3: CASSSLAGGTNEQFF. DNA of the CDR3: TGTGCCAGCAGCTCCCTAGCGGGAGGTACAAATGAGCAGTTCTTC.

The rearrangement joins TRBV30 to TRBJ2-7; 8 bases map to TRBD2. V lost 0 bases and J lost 4; bases outside the gene matches: 17. The germline V gene has CDR1 GTSNPN and CDR2 SVGIG (reference sequence). This CDR3 comprises 18 residues. The CDR3 DNA reads TGTGCCTGGAGTGTACGTAACTTAGCGGGACGGGAGGTTTACGAGCAGTACTTC. Its protein product is CAWSVRNLAGREVYEQYF.

The V call is TRBV6-1, the J call TRBJ2-6; D gene ambiguous. The CDR3 is 15 amino acids. CDR1 is MNHNS and CDR2 is SASEGT in the germline V gene. V was pared by 2 bases and J by 5 bases, with 10 bases between. CDR3 sequence (DNA): TGTGCCAGCAGTGAAAGGACCGTGAGGGCCAACGTCCTGACTTTC. It specifies CASSERTVRANVLTF.

The V call is TRBV28, the J call TRBJ2-6; a possible D gene is TRBD2 (6 bases). Germline V gene data show CDR1 as MDHEN and CDR2 as SYDVKM. This CDR3 has 18 residues. Trimming removed 6 bases at V and 0 bases at J, with 18 bases between. The CDR3 DNA is TGTGCCAGCAGCCCTCCGGACTATTTGGTCTCTGGGGCCAACGTCCTGACTTTC. Its protein product is CASSPPDYLVSGANVLTF.

The chain recombines TRBV7-2 with TRBJ2-1; TRBD1 matches at 11 bases. The ends lost 4 bases at V and 7 bases at J; junction bases unmatched: 6. The germline V gene encodes CDR1 SGHTA and CDR2 FQGNSA. The CDR3 has 15 residues. The DNA for the CDR3 is TGTGCCAGCAGCTCAGGACAGGGGGCGGGAAATGAGCAGTTCTTC. This sequence encodes CASSSGQGAGNEQFF.

V and J are TRBV29-1 and TRBJ1-2; the match to TRBD1 covers 10 bases. V gave up 6 bases and J gave up 5 bases; unmatched junction bases: 6. Germline CDR1 reads SQVTM; CDR2 reads ANQGSEA. The length of the CDR3 is 13 residues. The CDR3 reads CSVRQGARYGYTF. CDR3 nucleotides: TGCAGCGTCCGACAGGGGGCGAGGTATGGCTACACCTTC.

The rearrangement links TRBV11-2 to TRBJ1-2; weak D call: TRBD1 (6 bases). Germline V gene lookup returns CDR1 SGHAT and CDR2 FQNNGV. Trimming took 5 bases from V and 3 from J, leaving 13 bases between them. The CDR3 runs to 14 residues. The CDR3 DNA is TGTGCCAGCAGCCGAACAACAGGGCACTATGGCTACACCTTC. This codes for CASSRTTGHYGYTF.

The CDR3 spells CASINSAGDNEQFF. CDR3 in DNA: TGTGCCAGTATCAACTCGGCGGGAGACAATGAGCAGTTCTTC. The genes are TRBV19 and TRBJ2-1; 7 bases line up with TRBD2. The ends lost 7 bases at V and 5 bases at J; junction bases unmatched: 8. CDR1 LNHDA and CDR2 SQIVND come from the germline V gene (reference sequence). The CDR3 totals 14 residues.

The rearrangement links TRBV28 to TRBJ1-4, with D uncertain. V was pared by 5 bases and J by 9 bases, with 10 bases between. This CDR3 comprises 12 residues. Germline assignment: CDR1 MDHEN and CDR2 SYDVKM. The CDR3 loop reads CASSPPGKKLFF. The CDR3 DNA is TGTGCCAGCAGTCCCCCAGGAAAAAAACTGTTTTTT.

The CDR3 is CAIRALFRTSGIGSYNEQFF. In DNA, the CDR3 is TGTGCCATCAGAGCCCTCTTTCGGACTAGCGGGATCGGATCCTACAATGAGCAGTTCTTC. The genes are TRBV10-3 and TRBJ2-1, with TRBD2 identical over 12 bases. This CDR3 is built from 20 residues. V lost 6 bases to trimming and J lost 1 base; unmatched junction nucleotides: 16. The germline gives CDR1 ENHRY, CDR2 SYGVKD.